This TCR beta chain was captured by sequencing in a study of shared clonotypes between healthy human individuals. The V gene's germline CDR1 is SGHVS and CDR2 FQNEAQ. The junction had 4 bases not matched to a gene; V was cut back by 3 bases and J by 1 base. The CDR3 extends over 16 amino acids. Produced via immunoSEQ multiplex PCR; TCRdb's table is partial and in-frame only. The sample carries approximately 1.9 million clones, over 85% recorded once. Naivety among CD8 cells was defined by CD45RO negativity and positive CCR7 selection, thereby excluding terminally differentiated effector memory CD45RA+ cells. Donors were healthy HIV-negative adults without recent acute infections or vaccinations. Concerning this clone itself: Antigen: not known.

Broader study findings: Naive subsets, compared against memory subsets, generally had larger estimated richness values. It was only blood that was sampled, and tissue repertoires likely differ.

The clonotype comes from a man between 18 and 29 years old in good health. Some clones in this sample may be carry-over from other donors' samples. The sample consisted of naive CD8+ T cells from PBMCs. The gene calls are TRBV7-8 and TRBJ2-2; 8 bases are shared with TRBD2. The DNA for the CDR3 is TGTGCCAGCAGCTTTTTAGCGGGACGGAACACCGGGGAGCTGTTTTTT. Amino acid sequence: CASSFLAGRNTGELFF.